This T cell receptor beta chain derives from a study of T cells in Graves' hyperthyroidism and ophthalmopathy. Study-wide results and limits: In the blood, most expanded thyroid clonotypes above 0.001 appeared as well.

This clonotype was observed a few times. Its antigen is unknown. A patient was excluded if there was uncontrolled infection, other autoimmune disease, pregnancy or lactation. Trimming took off 4 bases at V and 9 bases at J, with 18 bases between the two ends. The CDR3 has 13 amino acids. Germline CDR1 DFQATT, CDR2 SNEGSKA (reference sequence). There were TCR beta CDR3 regions amplified from RNA transcripts. The TCR CDR3 first-round RT-PCR relied on the HTBI primer set. TCRdb re-called the multiplex PCR reads with MiXCR, one entry per CDR3 protein. The profile shows 500,000 to 650,000 distinct CDR3 sequences, about 45% of them singletons.

The sample consisted of peripheral blood or thyroid tissue (not recorded which). The sequence was obtained from an adult woman with Graves' disease, either hyperthyroidism or ophthalmopathy (not recorded which). The chain uses TRBV20-1 and TRBJ2-5; TRBD2 might be the D (5 bases). DNA of the CDR3: TGCAGTGCTACTTCGACGGGGAATCAGCCCCAGTACTTC. Its protein is CSATSTGNQPQYF.